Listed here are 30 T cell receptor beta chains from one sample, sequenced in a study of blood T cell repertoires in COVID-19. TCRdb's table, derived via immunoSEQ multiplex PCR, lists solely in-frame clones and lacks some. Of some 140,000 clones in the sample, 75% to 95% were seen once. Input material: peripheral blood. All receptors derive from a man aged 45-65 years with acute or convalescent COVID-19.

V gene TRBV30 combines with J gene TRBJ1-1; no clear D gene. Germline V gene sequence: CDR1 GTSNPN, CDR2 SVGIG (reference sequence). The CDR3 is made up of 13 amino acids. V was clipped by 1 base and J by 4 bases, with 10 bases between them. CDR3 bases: TGTGCCTGGAGTGGGGCGGGTAGCACTGAAGCTTTCTTT. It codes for CAWSGAGSTEAFF.

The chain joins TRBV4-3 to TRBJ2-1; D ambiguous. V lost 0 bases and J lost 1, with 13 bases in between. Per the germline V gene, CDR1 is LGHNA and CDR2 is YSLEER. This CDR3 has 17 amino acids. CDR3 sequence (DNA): TGCGCCAGCAGCCAAGATCTGGGCTACCAATCCTACAATGAGCAGTTCTTC. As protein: CASSQDLGYQSYNEQFF.

CDR3: CASSVEFWQAEQFF. As DNA, the CDR3 is TGTGCCAGCAGCGTAGAATTCTGGCAGGCAGAGCAGTTCTTC. J is TRBJ2-1 and V is TRBV9, with unresolved D. V lost 0 bases and J lost 10, with 14 bases in between. This CDR3 has 14 residues. Germline values: CDR1 SGDLS, CDR2 YYNGEE. Looking up the rest from reference TRBV9 and TRBJ2-1 gives the full variable domain: DSGVTQTPKHLITATGQRVTLRCSPRSGDLSVYWYQQSLDQGLQFLIQYYNGEERAKGNILERFSAQQFPDLHSELNLSSLELGDSALYFCASSVEFWQAEQFFGPGTRLTVL.

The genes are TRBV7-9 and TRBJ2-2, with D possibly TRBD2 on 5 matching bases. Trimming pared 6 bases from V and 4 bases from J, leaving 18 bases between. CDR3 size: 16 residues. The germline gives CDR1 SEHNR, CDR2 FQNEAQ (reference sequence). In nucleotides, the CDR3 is TGTGCCAGCAGGCTTAAGATGAGGGTCTCCACCGGGGAGCTGTTTTTT. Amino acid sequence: CASRLKMRVSTGELFF.

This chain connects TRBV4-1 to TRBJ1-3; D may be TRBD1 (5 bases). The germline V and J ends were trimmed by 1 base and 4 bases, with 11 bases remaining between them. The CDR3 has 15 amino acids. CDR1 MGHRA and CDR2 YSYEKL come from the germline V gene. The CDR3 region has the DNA TGCGCCAGCAGCCAAGCTCGGGAGGGGGGAAACACCATATATTTT. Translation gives CASSQAREGGNTIYF.

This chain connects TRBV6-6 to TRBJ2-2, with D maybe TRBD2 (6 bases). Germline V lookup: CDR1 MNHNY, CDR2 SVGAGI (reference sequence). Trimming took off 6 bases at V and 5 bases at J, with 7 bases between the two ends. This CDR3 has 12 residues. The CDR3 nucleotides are TGTGCCAGCAGGCTAGCGACCGGGGAGCTGTTTTTT. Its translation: CASRLATGELFF.

The CDR3 loop is CASSQQTYEQYF. CDR3 sequence (DNA): TGTGCCAGCAGCCAACAGACTTACGAGCAGTACTTC. V is TRBV16 and J is TRBJ2-7; D uncertain. The CDR3 runs to 12 residues. Germline V gene lookup returns CDR1 KGHSY and CDR2 FQNENV. V was clipped by 2 bases and J by 4 bases, with 6 bases between them.

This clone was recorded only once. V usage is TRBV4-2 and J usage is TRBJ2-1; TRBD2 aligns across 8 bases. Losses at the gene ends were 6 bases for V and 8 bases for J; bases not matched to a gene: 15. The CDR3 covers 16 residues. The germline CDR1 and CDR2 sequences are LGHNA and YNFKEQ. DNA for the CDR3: TGTGCCAGCAGGCCCTCCTACGGGGGGGCGTTCGATGAGCAGTTCTTC. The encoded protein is CASRPSYGGAFDEQFF.

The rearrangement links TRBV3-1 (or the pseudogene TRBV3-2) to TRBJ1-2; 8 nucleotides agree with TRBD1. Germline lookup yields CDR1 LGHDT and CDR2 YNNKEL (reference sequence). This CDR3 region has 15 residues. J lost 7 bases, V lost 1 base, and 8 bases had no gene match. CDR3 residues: CASSQVPGQESGYTF. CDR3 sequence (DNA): TGTGCCAGCAGCCAAGTTCCGGGACAGGAGTCTGGCTACACCTTC.

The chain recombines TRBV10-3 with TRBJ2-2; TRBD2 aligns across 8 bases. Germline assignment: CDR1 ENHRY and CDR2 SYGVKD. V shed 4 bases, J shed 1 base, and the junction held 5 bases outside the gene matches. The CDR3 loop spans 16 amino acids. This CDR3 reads CAISGRSGRNTGELFF. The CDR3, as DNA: TGTGCCATCAGTGGCCGGAGCGGGAGGAACACCGGGGAGCTGTTTTTT.

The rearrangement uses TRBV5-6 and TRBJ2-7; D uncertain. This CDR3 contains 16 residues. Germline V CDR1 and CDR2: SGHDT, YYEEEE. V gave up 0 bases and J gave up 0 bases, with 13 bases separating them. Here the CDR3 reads CASSLGAKMSSYEQYV. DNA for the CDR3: TGTGCCAGCAGCTTGGGCGCGAAAATGAGCTCCTACGAGCAGTACGTC.

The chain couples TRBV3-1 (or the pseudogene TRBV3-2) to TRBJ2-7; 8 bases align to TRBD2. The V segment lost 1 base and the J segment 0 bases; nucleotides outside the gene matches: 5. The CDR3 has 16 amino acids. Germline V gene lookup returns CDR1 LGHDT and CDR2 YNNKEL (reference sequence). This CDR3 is CASSQGPGGDSYEQYV. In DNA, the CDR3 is TGTGCCAGCAGCCAAGGTCCGGGGGGGGACTCCTACGAGCAGTACGTC.

The CDR3 DNA is TGTGCCAGCTCTCCCACAGGGGGCTCCCCCGTCCTGACTTTC. Its protein is CASSPTGGSPVLTF. The chain employs TRBV18 and TRBJ2-6; 9 nucleotides line up with TRBD1. J lost 12 bases, V lost 6 bases, and 9 bases had no gene match. The CDR3 covers 14 residues. Per germline, CDR1 KGHSH and CDR2 LQKENI.

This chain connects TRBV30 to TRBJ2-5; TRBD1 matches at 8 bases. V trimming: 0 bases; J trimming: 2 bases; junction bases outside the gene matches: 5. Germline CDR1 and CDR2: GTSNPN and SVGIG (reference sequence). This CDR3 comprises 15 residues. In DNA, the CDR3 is TGTGCCTGGAGTGTACTAGGACAGGGACAAGAGACCCAGTACTTC. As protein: CAWSVLGQGQETQYF.

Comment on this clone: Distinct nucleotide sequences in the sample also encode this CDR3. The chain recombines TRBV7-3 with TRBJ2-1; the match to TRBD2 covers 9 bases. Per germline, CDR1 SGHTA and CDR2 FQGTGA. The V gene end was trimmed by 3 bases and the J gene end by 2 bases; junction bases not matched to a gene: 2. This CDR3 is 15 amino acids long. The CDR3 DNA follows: TGTGCCAGCAGCTTGGGACTAGCTGCCTACAATGAGCAGTTCTTC. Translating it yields CASSLGLAAYNEQFF.

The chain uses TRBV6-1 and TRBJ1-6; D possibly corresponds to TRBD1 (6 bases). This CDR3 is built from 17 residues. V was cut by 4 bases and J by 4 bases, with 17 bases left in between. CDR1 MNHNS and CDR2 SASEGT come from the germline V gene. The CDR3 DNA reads TGTGCCAGCAGTGCGAGCCACTCGGGACATTATAATTCACCCCTCCACTTT. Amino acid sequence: CASSASHSGHYNSPLHF.

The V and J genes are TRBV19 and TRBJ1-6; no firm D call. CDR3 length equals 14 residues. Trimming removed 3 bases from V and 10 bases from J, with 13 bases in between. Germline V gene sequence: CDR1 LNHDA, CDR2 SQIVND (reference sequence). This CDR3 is CASSIAPGASPLHF. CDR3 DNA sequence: TGTGCCAGTAGTATTGCCCCGGGAGCCTCACCCCTCCACTTT. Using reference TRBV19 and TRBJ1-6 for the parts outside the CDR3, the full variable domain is DGGITQSPKYLFRKEGQNVTLSCEQNLNHDAMYWYRQDPGQGLRLIYYSQIVNDFQKGDIAEGYSVSREKKESFPLTVTSAQKNPTAFYLCASSIAPGASPLHFGNGTRLTVT.

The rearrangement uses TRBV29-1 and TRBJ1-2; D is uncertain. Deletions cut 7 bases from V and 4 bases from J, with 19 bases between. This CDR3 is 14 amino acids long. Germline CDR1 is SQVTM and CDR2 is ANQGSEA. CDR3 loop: CSAAGARTPYGYTF. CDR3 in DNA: TGCAGCGCCGCGGGAGCTCGGACCCCCTATGGCTACACCTTC.

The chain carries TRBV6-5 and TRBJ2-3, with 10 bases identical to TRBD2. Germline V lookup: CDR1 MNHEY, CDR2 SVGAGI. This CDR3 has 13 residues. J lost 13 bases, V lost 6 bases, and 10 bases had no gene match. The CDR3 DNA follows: TGTGCCAGCAGGTCCGACTCCGGGACTAGCGAGTATTTT. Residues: CASRSDSGTSEYF.

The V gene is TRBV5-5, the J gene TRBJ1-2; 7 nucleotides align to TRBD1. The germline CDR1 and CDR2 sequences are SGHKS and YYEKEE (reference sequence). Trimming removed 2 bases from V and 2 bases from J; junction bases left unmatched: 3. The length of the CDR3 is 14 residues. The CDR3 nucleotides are TGTGCCAGCAGCTTATTGACAGGGAACTATGGCTACACCTTC. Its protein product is CASSLLTGNYGYTF.

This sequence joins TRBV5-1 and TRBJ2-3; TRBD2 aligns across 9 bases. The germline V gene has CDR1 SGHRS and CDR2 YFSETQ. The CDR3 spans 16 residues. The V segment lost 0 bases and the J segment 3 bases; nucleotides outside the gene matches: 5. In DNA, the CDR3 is TGCGCCAGCAGCTTGGGACTAGCGGACGGAACAGATACGCAGTATTTT. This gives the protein CASSLGLADGTDTQYF. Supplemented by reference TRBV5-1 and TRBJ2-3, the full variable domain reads KAGVTQTPRYLIKTRGQQVTLSCSPISGHRSVSWYQQTPGQGLQFLFEYFSETQRNKGNFPGRFSGRQFSNSRSEMNVSTLELGDSALYLCASSLGLADGTDTQYFGPGTRLTVL.

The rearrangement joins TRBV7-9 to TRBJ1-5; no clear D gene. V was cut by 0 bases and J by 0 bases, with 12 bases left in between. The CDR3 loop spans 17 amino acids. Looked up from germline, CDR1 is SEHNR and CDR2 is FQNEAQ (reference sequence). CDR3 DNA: TGTGCCAGCAGCTTAGCAGGCGACATATATAGCAATCAGCCCCAGCATTTT. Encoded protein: CASSLAGDIYSNQPQHF.

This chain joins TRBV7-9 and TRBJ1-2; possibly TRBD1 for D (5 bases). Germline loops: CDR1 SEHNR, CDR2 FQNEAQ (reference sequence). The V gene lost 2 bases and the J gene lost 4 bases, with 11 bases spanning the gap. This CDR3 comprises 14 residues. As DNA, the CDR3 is TGTGCCAGCAGCTTAATAGGGGATGCCTATGGCTACACCTTC. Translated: CASSLIGDAYGYTF.

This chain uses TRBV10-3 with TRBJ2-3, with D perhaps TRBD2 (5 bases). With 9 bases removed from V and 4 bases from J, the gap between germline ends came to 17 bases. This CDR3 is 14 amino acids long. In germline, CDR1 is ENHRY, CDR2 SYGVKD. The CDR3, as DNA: TGTGCCATATCCCCGGGGTCCCGGCCAGATACGCAGTATTTT. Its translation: CAISPGSRPDTQYF.

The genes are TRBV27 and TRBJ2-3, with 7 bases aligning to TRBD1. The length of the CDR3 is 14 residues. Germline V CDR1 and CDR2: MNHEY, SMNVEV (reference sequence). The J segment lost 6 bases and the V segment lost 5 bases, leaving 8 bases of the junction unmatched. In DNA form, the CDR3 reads TGTGCCAGCAGTAAGATAACAGGGGAGGATACGCAGTATTTT. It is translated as CASSKITGEDTQYF.

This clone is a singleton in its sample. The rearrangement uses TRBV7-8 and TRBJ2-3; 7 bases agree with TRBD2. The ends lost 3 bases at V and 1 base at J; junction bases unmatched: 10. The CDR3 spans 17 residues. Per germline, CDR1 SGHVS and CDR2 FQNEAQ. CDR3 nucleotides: TGTGCCAGCAGCTTCACTTCTGGAGGGAGGGGCACAGATACGCAGTATTTT. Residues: CASSFTSGGRGTDTQYF.

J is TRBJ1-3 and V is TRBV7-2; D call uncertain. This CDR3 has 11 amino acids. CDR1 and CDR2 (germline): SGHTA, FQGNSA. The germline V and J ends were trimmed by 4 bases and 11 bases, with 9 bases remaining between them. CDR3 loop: CASSSDRSIYF. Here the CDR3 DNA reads TGTGCCAGCAGCTCCGATCGGTCCATATATTTT.

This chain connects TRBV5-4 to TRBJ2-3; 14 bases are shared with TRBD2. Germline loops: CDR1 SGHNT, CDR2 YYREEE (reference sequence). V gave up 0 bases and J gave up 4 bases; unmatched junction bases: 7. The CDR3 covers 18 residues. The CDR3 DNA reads TGTGCCAGCAGCTTGGTGGGGACTAGCGGGAGAAGGGCAGATACGCAGTATTTT. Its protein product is CASSLVGTSGRRADTQYF.

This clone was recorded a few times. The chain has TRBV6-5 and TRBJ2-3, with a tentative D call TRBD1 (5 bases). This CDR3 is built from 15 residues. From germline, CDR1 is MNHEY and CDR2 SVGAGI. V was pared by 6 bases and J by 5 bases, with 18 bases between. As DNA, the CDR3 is TGTGCCAGCAGCCCCCCAGGGCAGGGTAGAGATACGCAGTATTTT. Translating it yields CASSPPGQGRDTQYF.

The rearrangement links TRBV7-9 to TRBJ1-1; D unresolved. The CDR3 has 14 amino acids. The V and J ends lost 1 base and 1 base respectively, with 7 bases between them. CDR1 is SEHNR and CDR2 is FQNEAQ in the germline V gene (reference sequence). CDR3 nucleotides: TGTGCCAGCAGCTTAGTGGCTAGGAACACTGAAGCTTTCTTT. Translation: CASSLVARNTEAFF.